The clone carrying this T cell receptor beta chain has only a few counts. Time point in this sample: patch test 2, 6 weeks after DPC sensitization. Treatment noted: therapeutic diphenylcyclopropenone sensitization with weekly scalp DPC. The library tagged individual cDNA molecules with unique molecular identifiers. Authors' analysis steps: Counts of TCRs in each sample centred on a median of 95,638 and extended from roughly 25,000 to 750,000. TCRdb processed the RACE reads anew with MiXCR; each CDR3 protein has one entry. TCRdb's processing, not the study's, gives the V and J calls here. The sample includes approximately 350,000 distinct CDR3 sequences, over 6% of them seen just once. This CDR3 is 15 amino acids long. The source of the sample is a study of human T cells and chemical hapten exposure. On the study more broadly: 2% DPC was applied to approximately 2 cm by approximately 2 cm of upper inner arm skin for sensitization.

The sequenced sample was whole blood, obtained in connection with sensitization to the hapten diphenylcyclopropenone (DPC). This sequence joins TRBV12-1 and TRBJ1-5; TRBD1 reflects the table's D call only, with no check against the DNA. TRBV12-1 is recorded as a pseudogene. This sequence was found in a woman in her late teens or twenties with alopecia areata. Some clones in this sample may be carry-over from other donors' samples. CDR3 sequence: CASSMCPGTNQPQHF. The CDR3 DNA sequence: TGTGCCAGCAGCATGTGTCCAGGGACCAATCAGCCCCAGCATTTT.